The clone carrying this T cell receptor beta chain was detected a few times. CDR1 and CDR2 from the germline V gene are MDHEN and SYDVKM. Trimming took 0 bases from V and 5 from J, leaving 14 bases between them. CDR3 length equals 15 residues. TCRdb reanalysed the 5' RACE reads using MiXCR and keeps one entry per CDR3 protein. The sample lists roughly 87,000 distinct CDR3 sequences; roughly 15% were seen once. The sample is drawn from a study of T cells of healthy individuals. The receptor was derived from a human donor in good health. The rearrangement links TRBV28 to TRBJ2-7; no clear D gene. The CDR3, as DNA: TGTGCCAGCAGTTTATGGACCGAGGCTACTAACGAGCAGTACTTC. It encodes CASSLWTEATNEQYF.